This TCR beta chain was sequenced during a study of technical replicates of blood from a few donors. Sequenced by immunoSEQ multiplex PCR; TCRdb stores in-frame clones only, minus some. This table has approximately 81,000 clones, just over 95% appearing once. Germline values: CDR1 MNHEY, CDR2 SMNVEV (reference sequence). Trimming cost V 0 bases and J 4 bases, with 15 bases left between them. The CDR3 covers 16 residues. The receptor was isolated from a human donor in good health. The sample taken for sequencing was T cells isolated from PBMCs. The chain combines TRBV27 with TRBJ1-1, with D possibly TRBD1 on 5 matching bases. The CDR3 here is CASSLSPAGLGTEAFF. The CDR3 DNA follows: TGTGCCAGCAGTTTATCGCCAGCAGGGTTGGGCACTGAAGCTTTCTTT.